The entry below describes one T cell receptor beta chain. At one boundary the junction diverges from the germline segment, which might be a read error. This specimen belongs to a study of tumor and adjacent non-tumor tissue in lung cancer. CDR3 length equals 13 residues. Germline loops: CDR1 DFQATT, CDR2 SNEGSKA (reference sequence). TCRbeta libraries were built with three rounds of nested PCR, modified from ARM-PCR. One entry per CDR3 protein results from TCRdb running MiXCR on the multiplex PCR reads. The data hold more than 90,000 distinct CDR3 sequences, with about 70% observed a single time. RNA was extracted from bulk tissue without any cell sorting. Chemotherapy-naive patients with new lung cancer underwent thoracic surgery in China, August–November 2014.

The specimen sequenced was lung tumor tissue. This sequence originates from a man aged 55-75 years with non-small cell lung cancer. This chain connects TRBV20-1 to TRBJ1-1; no definite D call. CDR3 DNA sequence: TGCAATGCTAGTCCGAGGTTGAACACTGTAGCTTTCTTT. Protein sequence: CNASPRLNTVAFF.